These T cell receptor beta chains were read from a single sample in a study of CD8 T cells in ankylosing spondylitis. In TCRdb, the 5' RACE reads were re-called with MiXCR into one record per CDR3 protein. This sample carries about 250,000 distinct CDR3 sequences, roughly 32% of them seen once, and the ten largest clones take approximately 4.4%. The sequenced sample consisted of blood, either unsorted or a sorted T cell fraction (not recorded which). These receptor sequences come from a male donor with ankylosing spondylitis or in good health (not recorded which). The CDR3 runs from the conserved cysteine through the conserved F or W. A D gene is named only where the DNA matches it firmly. Expanded clones are given a class, and other clones once, few, many or no size at all.

CDR3aa: CASSKQGDIQYF; CDR3nt: TGTGCCAGCAGCAAACAGGGGGACATTCAGTACTTC; d_gene: TRBD1; j_gene: TRBJ2-4; v_gene: TRBV12-3/TRBV12-4; abundance: many
CDR3aa: CSASGRRLYNEQFF; CDR3nt: TGCAGTGCCAGCGGACGGCGACTATACAATGAGCAGTTCTTC; d_gene: .; j_gene: TRBJ2-1; v_gene: TRBV20-1; abundance: few
CDR3aa: CASSHFAGGVMNTEAFF; CDR3nt: TGTGCCAGCAGCCACTTCGCGGGGGGCGTGATGAACACTGAAGCTTTCTTT; d_gene: .; j_gene: TRBJ1-1; v_gene: TRBV4-2; abundance: .
CDR3aa: CASSYAGQGGETQYF; CDR3nt: TGTGCCAGCAGTTACGCCGGACAGGGCGGCGAGACCCAGTACTTC; d_gene: TRBD1; j_gene: TRBJ2-5; v_gene: TRBV6-5; abundance: .
CDR3aa: CSWTGGETEAFF; CDR3nt: TGCAGCTGGACAGGGGGGGAGACTGAAGCTTTCTTT; d_gene: TRBD1; j_gene: TRBJ1-1; v_gene: TRBV20-1; abundance: few
CDR3aa: CASSLRAGGPGEQYF; CDR3nt: TGCGCCAGCAGCTTGCGGGCGGGGGGCCCCGGCGAGCAGTACTTC; d_gene: TRBD2; j_gene: TRBJ2-7; v_gene: TRBV5-1; abundance: .
CDR3aa: CASSLMGQGASNGYTF; CDR3nt: TGTGCCAGCAGTTTAATGGGACAGGGGGCGAGTAATGGCTACACCTTC; d_gene: TRBD1; j_gene: TRBJ1-2; v_gene: TRBV27; abundance: .
CDR3aa: CAISEPGQGFYEQYF; CDR3nt: TGTGCCATCAGTGAACCGGGACAGGGTTTCTACGAGCAGTACTTC; d_gene: TRBD1; j_gene: TRBJ2-7; v_gene: TRBV10-3; abundance: many
CDR3aa: CASSFGGHEQFF; CDR3nt: TGCGCCAGCAGCTTTGGGGGGCATGAGCAGTTCTTC; d_gene: .; j_gene: TRBJ2-1; v_gene: TRBV5-1; abundance: few
CDR3aa: CSARDRRQGHGELFF; CDR3nt: TGCAGTGCTAGAGATCGGCGACAGGGACACGGGGAGCTGTTTTTT; d_gene: TRBD1; j_gene: TRBJ2-2; v_gene: TRBV20-1; abundance: .
CDR3aa: CASSYSGDGEKLFF; CDR3nt: TGTGCCAGCAGTTACTCAGGGGACGGCGAAAAACTGTTTTTT; d_gene: .; j_gene: TRBJ1-4; v_gene: TRBV6-5; abundance: few
CDR3aa: CAWSAEAGWWYGYTF; CDR3nt: TGTGCCTGGAGTGCTGAGGCAGGGTGGTGGTATGGCTACACCTTC; d_gene: .; j_gene: TRBJ1-2; v_gene: TRBV30; abundance: few
CDR3aa: CSASRGLDYYEQYF; CDR3nt: TGCAGTGCTTCCAGGGGGTTGGACTATTACGAGCAGTACTTC; d_gene: .; j_gene: TRBJ2-7; v_gene: TRBV20-1; abundance: few
CDR3aa: CASSQTRQLRFDEQYF; CDR3nt: TGTGCCAGCAGCCAGACCCGACAGCTGAGGTTCGACGAGCAGTACTTC; d_gene: .; j_gene: TRBJ2-7; v_gene: TRBV7-8; abundance: few
CDR3aa: CASSAGEAGANVLTF; CDR3nt: TGTGCCAGCAGTGCCGGGGAGGCTGGGGCCAACGTCCTGACTTTC; d_gene: .; j_gene: TRBJ2-6; v_gene: TRBV28; abundance: .
CDR3aa: CSAARQGSYNEQFF; CDR3nt: TGCAGTGCTGCGCGACAGGGCTCCTACAATGAGCAGTTCTTC; d_gene: TRBD1; j_gene: TRBJ2-1; v_gene: TRBV20-1; abundance: few
CDR3aa: CASDRQGRYEQYF; CDR3nt: TGTGCCAGCGACCGACAGGGCCGCTACGAGCAGTACTTC; d_gene: TRBD1; j_gene: TRBJ2-7; v_gene: TRBV5-6; abundance: .
CDR3aa: CSAELQGASYEQYF; CDR3nt: TGCAGTGCGGAATTACAGGGGGCTTCCTACGAGCAGTACTTC; d_gene: TRBD1; j_gene: TRBJ2-7; v_gene: TRBV20-1; abundance: .
CDR3aa: CASSSRLARADTQYF; CDR3nt: TGTGCCAGCAGTTCCCGTCTGGCGCGGGCAGATACGCAGTATTTT; d_gene: .; j_gene: TRBJ2-3; v_gene: TRBV12-3/TRBV12-4; abundance: .
CDR3aa: CASSSRPGYYEQYF; CDR3nt: TGTGCCAGCAGTTCTAGGCCCGGGTACTACGAGCAGTACTTC; d_gene: .; j_gene: TRBJ2-7; v_gene: TRBV6-5; abundance: few
CDR3aa: CASSPAELGEKLFF; CDR3nt: TGTGCCAGCTCACCAGCAGAGTTGGGTGAAAAACTGTTTTTT; d_gene: .; j_gene: TRBJ1-4; v_gene: TRBV18; abundance: .
CDR3aa: CASGGPPRGEASGNTIYF; CDR3nt: TGCGCCAGCGGGGGGCCCCCCCGTGGTGAGGCCTCTGGAAACACCATATATTTT; d_gene: .; j_gene: TRBJ1-3; v_gene: TRBV4-1; abundance: once
CDR3aa: CASSLGQGTQYF; CDR3nt: TGTGCCAGCAGCTTGGGCCAGGGAACGCAGTATTTT; d_gene: .; j_gene: TRBJ2-3; v_gene: TRBV7-2; abundance: .
CDR3aa: CASSFRSTRGETQYF; CDR3nt: TGTGCCAGCAGCTTCAGATCGACTAGAGGGGAGACCCAGTACTTC; d_gene: .; j_gene: TRBJ2-5; v_gene: TRBV5-6; abundance: .
CDR3aa: CASSPPPGGSQPQHF; CDR3nt: TGTGCCAGCAGCCCACCCCCAGGGGGCTCTCAGCCCCAGCATTTT; d_gene: TRBD1; j_gene: TRBJ1-5; v_gene: TRBV28; abundance: .
CDR3aa: CASSDRVYTGELFF; CDR3nt: TGTGCCAGCAGCGACAGGGTGTACACCGGGGAGCTGTTTTTT; d_gene: TRBD1; j_gene: TRBJ2-2; v_gene: TRBV12-3/TRBV12-4; abundance: .
CDR3aa: CSARERAALEQFF; CDR3nt: TGCAGTGCTAGAGAAAGGGCAGCCCTAGAGCAGTTCTTC; d_gene: .; j_gene: TRBJ2-1; v_gene: TRBV20-1; abundance: few
CDR3aa: CASSLRTGQEQYF; CDR3nt: TGTGCCAGCAGTTTACGGACAGGGCAGGAGCAGTACTTC; d_gene: TRBD1; j_gene: TRBJ2-7; v_gene: TRBV27; abundance: .
CDR3aa: CASSLDKQETQYF; CDR3nt: TGTGCCAGCAGTTTAGACAAGCAAGAGACCCAGTACTTC; d_gene: .; j_gene: TRBJ2-5; v_gene: TRBV12-3/TRBV12-4; abundance: .
CDR3aa: CASSLGWDTFPWETQYF; CDR3nt: TGTGCCAGCAGCTTGGGATGGGACACCTTCCCGTGGGAGACCCAGTACTTC; d_gene: .; j_gene: TRBJ2-5; v_gene: TRBV7-9; abundance: .
CDR3aa: CASSVDGGSSYNEQFF; CDR3nt: TGTGCCAGCAGCGTAGACGGCGGGAGCTCCTACAATGAGCAGTTCTTC; d_gene: TRBD2; j_gene: TRBJ2-1; v_gene: TRBV9; abundance: .
CDR3aa: CASASLLLSSYEQYF; CDR3nt: TGTGCCAGCGCATCTCTACTACTGAGCTCCTACGAGCAGTACTTC; d_gene: .; j_gene: TRBJ2-7; v_gene: TRBV6-1; abundance: .
CDR3aa: CSARFIADTQYF; CDR3nt: TGCAGTGCTAGATTTATAGCAGATACGCAGTATTTT; d_gene: .; j_gene: TRBJ2-3; v_gene: TRBV20-1; abundance: many
CDR3aa: CASSEPRQGLVETQYF; CDR3nt: TGCGCCAGCAGTGAGCCCCGACAGGGTTTGGTAGAGACCCAGTACTTC; d_gene: TRBD1; j_gene: TRBJ2-5; v_gene: TRBV10-1; abundance: .
CDR3aa: CASRGKGVETQYF; CDR3nt: TGTGCCAGCCGAGGGAAGGGTGTTGAGACCCAGTACTTC; d_gene: .; j_gene: TRBJ2-5; v_gene: TRBV6-6; abundance: .
CDR3aa: CASSLEEKLFF; CDR3nt: TGTGCCAGCAGTTTGGAAGAAAAACTGTTTTTT; d_gene: .; j_gene: TRBJ1-4; v_gene: TRBV12-3/TRBV12-4; abundance: few
CDR3aa: CAISERLAGGTDTQYF; CDR3nt: TGTGCCATCAGTGAGCGGCTAGCGGGGGGCACAGATACGCAGTATTTT; d_gene: TRBD2; j_gene: TRBJ2-3; v_gene: TRBV10-3; abundance: .